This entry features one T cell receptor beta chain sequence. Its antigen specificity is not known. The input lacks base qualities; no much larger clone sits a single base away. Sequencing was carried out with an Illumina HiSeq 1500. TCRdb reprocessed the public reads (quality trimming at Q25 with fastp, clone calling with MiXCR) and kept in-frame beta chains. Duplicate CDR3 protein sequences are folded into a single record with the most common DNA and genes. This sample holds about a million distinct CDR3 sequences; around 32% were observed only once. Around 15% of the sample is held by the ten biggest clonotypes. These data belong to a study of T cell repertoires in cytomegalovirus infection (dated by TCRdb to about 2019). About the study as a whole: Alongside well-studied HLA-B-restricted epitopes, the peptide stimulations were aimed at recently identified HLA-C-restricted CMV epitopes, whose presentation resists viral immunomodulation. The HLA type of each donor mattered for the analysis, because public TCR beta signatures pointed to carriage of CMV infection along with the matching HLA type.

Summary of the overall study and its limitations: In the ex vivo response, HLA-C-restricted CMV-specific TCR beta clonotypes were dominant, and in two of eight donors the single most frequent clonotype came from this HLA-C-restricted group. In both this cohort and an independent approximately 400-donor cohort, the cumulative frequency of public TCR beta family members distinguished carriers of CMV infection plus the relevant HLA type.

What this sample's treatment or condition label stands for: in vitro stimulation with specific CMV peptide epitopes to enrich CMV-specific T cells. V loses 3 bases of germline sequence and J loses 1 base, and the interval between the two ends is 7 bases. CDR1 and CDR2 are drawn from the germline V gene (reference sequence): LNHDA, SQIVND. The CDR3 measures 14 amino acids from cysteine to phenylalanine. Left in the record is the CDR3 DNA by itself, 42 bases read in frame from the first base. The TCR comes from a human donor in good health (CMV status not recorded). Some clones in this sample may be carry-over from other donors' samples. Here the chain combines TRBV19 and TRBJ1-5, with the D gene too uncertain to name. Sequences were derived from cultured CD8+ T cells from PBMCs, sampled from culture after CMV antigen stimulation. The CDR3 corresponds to CASSIFLSNQPQHF. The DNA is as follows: TGTGCCAGTAGTATTTTTTTGAGCAATCAGCCCCAGCATTTT.